The 24 T cell receptor beta chains below all came from one sample that was sequenced in a study of shared clonotypes between healthy human individuals. The protocol was immunoSEQ multiplex PCR, while the TCRdb copy is restricted to in-frame clones and leaves out a portion. The sample includes millions of clones, more than 85% of them seen just once. Sample: naive CD4+ T cells from PBMCs. Documented subset: CD45RA+ positively selected. Receptors originate from a man in his late teens or twenties in good health. Some clones in this sample may be carry-over from other donors' samples.

The chain couples TRBV7-3 to TRBJ2-5; 11 positions agree with TRBD1. The CDR3 totals 13 residues. Per the germline V gene, CDR1 is SGHTA and CDR2 is FQGTGA. After removal of 5 bases from V and 5 bases from J, the junction contained 1 base not matched to a gene. CDR3 sequence (DNA): TGTGCCAGCAGCAGGACAGGGGGCGAGACCCAGTACTTC. Translated: CASSRTGGETQYF.

The chain uses TRBV4-1 and TRBJ2-3, with a possible D match to TRBD1 (6 bases). With 5 bases removed from V and 0 bases from J, the gap between germline ends came to 12 bases. Germline loops: CDR1 MGHRA, CDR2 YSYEKL. The CDR3 runs to 15 residues. Here the CDR3 reads CASSSRQASTDTQYF. In DNA, the CDR3 is TGCGCCAGCAGCTCGCGACAGGCCAGCACAGATACGCAGTATTTT.

Details on this clone: The sample has other DNA sequences that encode this CDR3 too. The CDR3 coding sequence is TGCGCCAGCAGCTTGGGAACAGGGATCCAGCCCCAGCATTTT. This encodes CASSLGTGIQPQHF. This chain joins TRBV5-1 and TRBJ1-5; weak D call: TRBD1 (6 bases). Between the trimmed V and J ends, which lost 0 bases and 7 bases, there was a span of 11 bases. This CDR3 contains 14 residues. CDR1 is SGHRS and CDR2 is YFSETQ in the germline V gene.

The chain combines TRBV7-2 with TRBJ1-4; D is unclear. This CDR3 is 15 amino acids long. Trimming removed 1 base at V and 7 bases at J, with 13 bases between. The germline V gene has CDR1 SGHTA and CDR2 FQGNSA. The CDR3 sequence: CASSLVRGQTEKLFF. Written as DNA, the CDR3 is TGTGCCAGCAGCTTAGTCCGAGGCCAAACTGAAAAACTGTTTTTT. Together with reference TRBV7-2 and TRBJ1-4, the CDR3 gives the full variable domain: GAGVSQSPSNKVTEKGKDVELRCDPISGHTALYWYRQSLGQGLEFLIYFQGNSAPDKSGLPSDRFSAERTGGSVSTLTIQRTQQEDSAVYLCASSLVRGQTEKLFFGSGTQLSVL.

V and J are TRBV30 and TRBJ2-5; the match to TRBD1 covers 9 bases. The CDR3 totals 15 residues. Germline V CDR1 and CDR2: GTSNPN, SVGIG (reference sequence). V gave up 5 bases and J gave up 4 bases; unmatched junction bases: 11. CDR3 sequence: CAWGRTGGMGETQYF. CDR3 in DNA: TGTGCCTGGGGACGTACAGGGGGCATGGGAGAGACCCAGTACTTC.

This clone was counted between two and nine times. V usage is TRBV10-3 and J usage is TRBJ1-3; D is unresolved. This CDR3 comprises 14 residues. Germline V CDR1 and CDR2: ENHRY, SYGVKD. Trimming pared 7 bases from V and 1 base from J, leaving 11 bases between. CDR3 DNA: TGTGCCATCAATCCGACATCTTCTGGAAACACCATATATTTT. Its protein is CAINPTSSGNTIYF.

The CDR3 is CASSRPELVYEQYF. CDR3 DNA sequence: TGTGCCAGCAGTCGCCCTGAGCTCGTCTACGAGCAGTACTTC. The V call is TRBV28, the J call TRBJ2-7; D gene uncertain. This CDR3 spans 14 amino acids. Germline V gene data show CDR1 as MDHEN and CDR2 as SYDVKM. V was shortened by 5 bases and J by 3 bases, with 14 bases between the two germline ends.

The rearrangement joins TRBV21-1 to TRBJ2-7; the D call in the table, TRBD1, was not verified against the DNA. TRBV21-1 is given as a pseudogene. The CDR3 contains 16 residues. Here the CDR3 reads CASSKGNRGVWYEQYF. The CDR3 DNA follows: TGTGCCAGCAGCAAGGGGAACAGGGGGGTTTGGTACGAGCAGTACTTC.

Turning to this clone: At the DNA level, this CDR3 is encoded by other sequences in the same sample as well. J is TRBJ2-7 and V is TRBV7-9; TRBD1 agrees at 9 bases. The CDR3 is 16 amino acids. V gave up 3 bases and J gave up 3 bases; unmatched junction bases: 9. Germline CDR1 and CDR2: SEHNR and FQNEAQ (reference sequence). The CDR3 nucleotides read TGTGCCAGCAGCTTGGCTTTGGGGACAGGGAGCTACGAGCAGTACTTC. This gives the protein CASSLALGTGSYEQYF.

The chain links TRBV5-1 to TRBJ2-3; D assignment may be TRBD1 or TRBD2 (5 bases each). The V gene's germline CDR1 is SGHRS and CDR2 YFSETQ. This CDR3 is 13 amino acids long. Trimming took 4 bases from V and 5 from J, leaving 11 bases between them. CDR3 nucleotides: TGCGCCAGCAGCCCGGGACCCTTAGATACGCAGTATTTT. Its translation is CASSPGPLDTQYF.

In nucleotides, the CDR3 is TGTGCCAGCAGCCAAGATAACCGGAACACCGGGGAGCTGTTTTTT. Its translation is CASSQDNRNTGELFF. V is TRBV4-2 and J is TRBJ2-2; no firm D call. The V gene's germline CDR1 is LGHNA and CDR2 YNFKEQ. This CDR3 has 15 residues. V gave up 0 bases and J gave up 1 base, with 6 bases separating them.

This chain links TRBV2 with TRBJ2-3; 8 bases match TRBD1. The CDR3 is 16 residues long. Germline CDR1 reads SNHLY; CDR2 reads FYNNEI. The ends lost 7 bases at V and 2 bases at J; junction bases unmatched: 11. The CDR3 protein is CASNTRSGGITDTQYF. CDR3 in DNA: TGTGCCAGCAATACCCGTTCAGGGGGCATCACAGATACGCAGTATTTT.

This sequence joins TRBV9 and TRBJ2-6, with 8 bases aligning to TRBD1. V shed 0 bases, J shed 3 bases, and the junction held 5 bases outside the gene matches. CDR1 is SGDLS, CDR2 YYNGEE, per germline. This CDR3 is 17 amino acids long. The CDR3 region has the DNA TGTGCCAGCAGCGTAGTATCAGGGGGCCTTGGGGCCAACGTCCTGACTTTC. It encodes CASSVVSGGLGANVLTF. The whole variable domain, remainder taken from reference TRBV9 and TRBJ2-6, is DSGVTQTPKHLITATGQRVTLRCSPRSGDLSVYWYQQSLDQGLQFLIQYYNGEERAKGNILERFSAQQFPDLHSELNLSSLELGDSALYFCASSVVSGGLGANVLTFGAGSRLTVL.

This chain joins TRBV15 and TRBJ2-4; the D gene could be TRBD1 or TRBD2 (5 bases each). CDR3 length equals 15 residues. V dropped 1 base and J dropped 8 bases, with 15 bases sitting between them. The germline gives CDR1 LNHNV, CDR2 YYDKDF (reference sequence). CDR3 loop: CATSRVGRGRDIQYF. The CDR3 nucleotides are TGTGCCACCAGCAGAGTAGGAAGGGGACGTGACATTCAGTACTTC.

The chain is built from TRBV27 and TRBJ2-5; D uncertain. The germline V gene has CDR1 MNHEY and CDR2 SMNVEV (reference sequence). The CDR3 covers 14 residues. V dropped 4 bases and J dropped 4 bases, with 13 bases sitting between them. CDR3 coding DNA: TGTGCCAGCAGTTGGGGAAGACTGGGAGAGACCCAGTACTTC. This codes for CASSWGRLGETQYF.

The CDR3 DNA is TGTGCCAGCAGACCCTTAGCGGGAGTAGTTTCCTACAATGAGCAGTTCTTC. It codes for CASRPLAGVVSYNEQFF. This chain joins TRBV27 and TRBJ2-1; TRBD2 matches 9 bases. With V trimmed by 6 bases and J by 1 base, 10 bases remained unmatched. The CDR3 is 17 residues long. Germline V gives CDR1 MNHEY, CDR2 SMNVEV (reference sequence).

The rearrangement links TRBV28 to TRBJ2-6; no clear D. The V end was cut by 6 bases, the J end by 0 bases, with 6 bases between. The CDR3 consists of 14 residues. The germline V gene has CDR1 MDHEN and CDR2 SYDVKM. CDR3 loop: CASRYSSGANVLTF. For the CDR3, the DNA is TGTGCCAGCAGGTACAGCTCTGGGGCCAACGTCCTGACTTTC.

The gene calls are TRBV18 and TRBJ2-1; D may match TRBD1 or TRBD2 (5 bases each). The CDR3 runs to 14 residues. Trimming removed 1 base from V and 8 bases from J, with 12 bases in between. CDR1 and CDR2 (germline): KGHSH, LQKENI. The CDR3 DNA reads as TGTGCCAGCTCACCACGTGCAGGGCGGGATGAGCAGTTCTTC. This sequence encodes CASSPRAGRDEQFF. Filled out from reference TRBV18 and TRBJ2-1, the complete variable domain reads NAGVMQNPRHLVRRRGQEARLRCSPMKGHSHVYWYRQLPEEGLKFMVYLQKENIIDESGMPKERFSAEFPKEGPSILRIQQVVRGDSAAYFCASSPRAGRDEQFFGPGTRLTVL.

This chain joins TRBV7-2 and TRBJ2-7; D call uncertain. Trimming pared 6 bases from V and 2 bases from J, leaving 14 bases between. The CDR3 consists of 14 residues. CDR1 and CDR2 (germline): SGHTA, FQGNSA. CDR3 coding DNA: TGTGCCAGCAGTCCCCCCCGGGTCCCCTACGAGCAGTACTTC. As protein: CASSPPRVPYEQYF.

The V gene is TRBV2, the J gene TRBJ1-5, with a tentative D call TRBD1 (6 bases). Germline values: CDR1 SNHLY, CDR2 FYNNEI. The CDR3 covers 14 residues. Deletions cut 5 bases from V and 6 bases from J, with 14 bases between. The CDR3 coding sequence is TGTGCCAGCAGTCGGACAGTAGAGGGTCAGCCCCAGCATTTT. This encodes CASSRTVEGQPQHF.

This sequence joins TRBV19 and TRBJ1-1; possibly TRBD1 for D (6 bases). Trimming stripped 3 bases from V and 4 bases from J, with 18 bases between. The CDR3 contains 16 residues. Per germline, CDR1 LNHDA and CDR2 SQIVND (reference sequence). The CDR3 loop is CASSMNRFQGSTEAFF. The CDR3 DNA follows: TGTGCCAGTAGTATGAACCGATTTCAGGGGAGCACTGAAGCTTTCTTT.

The chain combines TRBV5-6 with TRBJ2-5; D is possibly TRBD1 (6 bases). The CDR3 has 14 amino acids. V lost 2 bases and J lost 3, with 11 bases in between. Germline CDR1 reads SGHDT; CDR2 reads YYEEEE. The CDR3 loop reads CASSFRYREETQYF. Written as DNA, the CDR3 is TGTGCCAGCAGCTTTCGATACAGGGAAGAGACCCAGTACTTC.

This clone was seen just once. The chain employs TRBV7-2 and TRBJ2-7; 10 nucleotides align to TRBD2. The length of the CDR3 is 14 residues. Germline values: CDR1 SGHTA, CDR2 FQGNSA. The J segment lost 5 bases and the V segment lost 5 bases, leaving 6 bases of the junction unmatched. Here the CDR3 reads CASSRSSGGDEQYF. The CDR3 bases are TGTGCCAGCAGCCGGTCTAGCGGGGGAGACGAGCAGTACTTC.

This sequence joins TRBV6-6 and TRBJ2-4, with a possible D match to TRBD1 (6 bases). CDR1 and CDR2 from the germline V gene are MNHNY and SVGAGI (reference sequence). The V gene lost 6 bases and the J gene lost 5 bases, with 11 bases spanning the gap. This CDR3 spans 13 amino acids. In nucleotides, the CDR3 is TGTGCCAGCAGAGAGGACAGAGAAAACATTCAGTACTTC. Its translation: CASREDRENIQYF.